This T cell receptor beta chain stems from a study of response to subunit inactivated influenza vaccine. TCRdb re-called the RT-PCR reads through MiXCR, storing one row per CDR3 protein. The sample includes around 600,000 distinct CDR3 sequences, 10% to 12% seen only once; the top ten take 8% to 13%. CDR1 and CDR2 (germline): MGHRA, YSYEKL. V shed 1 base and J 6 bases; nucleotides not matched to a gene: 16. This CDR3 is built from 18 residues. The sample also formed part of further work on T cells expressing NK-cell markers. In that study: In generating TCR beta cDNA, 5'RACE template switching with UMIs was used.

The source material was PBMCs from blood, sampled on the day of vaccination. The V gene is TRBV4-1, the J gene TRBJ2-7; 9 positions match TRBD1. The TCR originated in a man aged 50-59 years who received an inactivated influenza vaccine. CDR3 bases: TGCGCCAGCAGCCAAGTTTGGCCCGCAGGGACAGGGAGAGGCGAGCAGTACTTC. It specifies CASSQVWPAGTGRGEQYF.